This passage covers 14 T cell receptor beta chains from one sample sequenced in a study of cytomegalovirus exposure and HLA in healthy donors. PCR employed 60 Vbeta and 13 Jbeta primers. The repertoire was sequenced with immunoSEQ multiplex PCR; TCRdb's copy has only in-frame clones and lacks some. This table holds 150,000 to 200,000 clones, 70% to 90% found once. Specimen: PBMCs. Every receptor here comes from a woman in her 30s in good health and CMV-seronegative.

The chain recombines TRBV15 with TRBJ1-3, with a tentative D call TRBD1 (6 bases). CDR3 size: 14 residues. Germline CDR1 and CDR2: LNHNV and YYDKDF (reference sequence). Deletions cut 7 bases from V and 0 bases from J, with 10 bases between. CDR3 loop: CATTTGSSGNTIYF. The CDR3 DNA follows: TGTGCCACCACGACAGGTTCCTCTGGAAACACCATATATTTT.

The chain employs TRBV15 and TRBJ1-3, with D maybe TRBD1 (6 bases). Germline loops: CDR1 LNHNV, CDR2 YYDKDF (reference sequence). The CDR3 has 18 amino acids. The V and J ends lost 0 bases and 0 bases respectively, with 15 bases between them. The chain's CDR3 is CATSRDPGQRNSGNTIYF. The CDR3, as DNA: TGTGCCACCAGCAGAGATCCAGGACAGAGAAACTCTGGAAACACCATATATTTT.

The V and J genes are TRBV9 and TRBJ2-7; D call uncertain. Germline CDR1 and CDR2: SGDLS and YYNGEE. This CDR3 has 14 amino acids. V was trimmed by 2 bases and J by 3 bases, leaving 12 bases between them. The CDR3 protein is CASSVAGKDYEQYF. The CDR3 DNA follows: TGTGCCAGCAGCGTCGCAGGAAAGGACTACGAGCAGTACTTC. Full variable domain (missing parts from reference TRBV9 and TRBJ2-7): DSGVTQTPKHLITATGQRVTLRCSPRSGDLSVYWYQQSLDQGLQFLIQYYNGEERAKGNILERFSAQQFPDLHSELNLSSLELGDSALYFCASSVAGKDYEQYFGPGTRLTVT.

The rearrangement joins TRBV4-3 to TRBJ2-7; 9 bases are a match to TRBD1. There are 14 residues in the CDR3. Germline V gene lookup returns CDR1 LGHNA and CDR2 YSLEER. The J segment lost 4 bases and the V segment lost 4 bases, leaving 5 bases of the junction unmatched. CDR3 residues: CASSPRTGEYEQYF. The DNA of the CDR3 is TGCGCCAGCAGCCCTCGGACAGGGGAATACGAGCAGTACTTC.

The rearrangement joins TRBV5-1 to TRBJ2-3; D uncertain. In germline, CDR1 is SGHRS, CDR2 YFSETQ. Trimming shortened V by 4 bases and J by 5 bases, and 8 bases separated the two germline ends. There are 12 residues in the CDR3. The CDR3 is CASSNLGDTQYF. The DNA of the CDR3 is TGCGCCAGCAGCAACCTAGGAGATACGCAGTATTTT.

This clone showed up just once. The chain employs TRBV7-3 and TRBJ2-1; 8 bases line up with TRBD2. Germline V gene data show CDR1 as SGHTA and CDR2 as FQGTGA. With 2 bases clipped from V and 7 bases from J, the junction kept 4 bases outside the gene matches. The CDR3 totals 14 residues. CDR3 in amino acids: CASSLGPGGNEQFF. The CDR3 bases are TGTGCCAGCAGCTTAGGGCCGGGGGGGAATGAGCAGTTCTTC.

CDR3 coding DNA: TGTGCCAGCAGCGTAGCTTGGGTAGCGGAAGCCAAAAACATTCAGTACTTC. Translating gives CASSVAWVAEAKNIQYF. The chain combines TRBV9 with TRBJ2-4, with D perhaps TRBD2 (6 bases). Trimming stripped 0 bases from V and 0 bases from J, with 13 bases between. Germline values: CDR1 SGDLS, CDR2 YYNGEE. The CDR3 has 17 amino acids. Filled out from reference TRBV9 and TRBJ2-4, the complete variable domain reads DSGVTQTPKHLITATGQRVTLRCSPRSGDLSVYWYQQSLDQGLQFLIQYYNGEERAKGNILERFSAQQFPDLHSELNLSSLELGDSALYFCASSVAWVAEAKNIQYFGAGTRLSVL.

The CDR3 bases are TGTGCCAGTAGTATTCTTCAGGGGTCGCAGTATTTT. This sequence encodes CASSILQGSQYF. V gene TRBV19 combines with J gene TRBJ2-3, with D possibly being TRBD1 (6 bases). The CDR3 has 12 residues. Germline-derived CDR1 and CDR2 are LNHDA and SQIVND (reference sequence). V was shortened by 3 bases and J by 10 bases, with 11 bases between the two germline ends.

The V gene is TRBV7-3, the J gene TRBJ1-5, with a possible D match to TRBD1 (5 bases). The germline CDR1 and CDR2 sequences are SGHTA and FQGTGA. The length of the CDR3 is 17 residues. V was clipped by 1 base and J by 1 base, with 14 bases between them. CDR3 sequence reads: CASSLISGHLSNQPQHF. As DNA, the CDR3 is TGTGCCAGCAGCTTAATTTCCGGACATCTAAGCAATCAGCCCCAGCATTTT.

This clone was found once. V and J are TRBV18 and TRBJ2-2, with TRBD2 matching 10 bases. Trimming took 2 bases from V and 4 from J; bases not matched to a gene: 4. This CDR3 has 16 residues. Germline V gives CDR1 KGHSH, CDR2 LQKENI. For the CDR3, the DNA is TGTGCCAGCTCACCAAGCGGGAGGGCCGCCACCGGGGAGCTGTTTTTT. Its protein product is CASSPSGRAATGELFF.

V is TRBV25-1 and J is TRBJ2-7; 14 nucleotides line up with TRBD2. CDR3 length equals 14 residues. Germline V gene sequence: CDR1 MGHDK, CDR2 SYGVNS. V shed 6 bases, J shed 7 bases, and the junction held 5 bases outside the gene matches. CDR3 in amino acids: CASRPGLAGDEQYF. CDR3 sequence (DNA): TGTGCCAGCAGACCGGGACTAGCGGGAGATGAGCAGTACTTC.

The gene calls are TRBV10-1 and TRBJ2-5; 7 bases line up with TRBD1. This CDR3 spans 13 amino acids. V gave up 6 bases and J gave up 3 bases; unmatched junction bases: 4. Germline V gives CDR1 WNHNN, CDR2 SYGVQD (reference sequence). CDR3 DNA sequence: TGCGCCAGCAGCGATACAGGGGAAGAGACCCAGTACTTC. Its translation: CASSDTGEETQYF.

The rearrangement uses TRBV6-5 and TRBJ2-7; 8 nucleotides align to TRBD1. CDR1 and CDR2 from the germline V gene are MNHEY and SVGAGI. With 7 bases clipped from V and 5 bases from J, the junction kept 13 bases outside the gene matches. There are 15 residues in the CDR3. The CDR3 loop is CASTPSGTGGNEQYF. CDR3 in DNA: TGTGCCAGCACCCCTTCCGGCACAGGGGGTAACGAGCAGTACTTC.

J is TRBJ1-3 and V is TRBV15; unclear D gene. CDR3 length: 15 residues. The V and J ends lost 5 bases and 0 bases respectively, with 11 bases between them. From germline, CDR1 is LNHNV and CDR2 YYDKDF (reference sequence). CDR3 nucleotides: TGTGCCACCAGCCTACGGGGATCCTCTGGAAACACCATATATTTT. It encodes CATSLRGSSGNTIYF.